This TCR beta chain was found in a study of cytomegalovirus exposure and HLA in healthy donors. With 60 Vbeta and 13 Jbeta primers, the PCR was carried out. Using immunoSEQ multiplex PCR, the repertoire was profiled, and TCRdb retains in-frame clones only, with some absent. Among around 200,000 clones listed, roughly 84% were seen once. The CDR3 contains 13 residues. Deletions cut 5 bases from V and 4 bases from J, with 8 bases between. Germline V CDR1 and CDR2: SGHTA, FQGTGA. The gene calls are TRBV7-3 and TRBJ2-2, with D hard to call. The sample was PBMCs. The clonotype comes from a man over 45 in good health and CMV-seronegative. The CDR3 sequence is CASSPQSTGELFF. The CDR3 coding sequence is TGTGCCAGCAGCCCCCAATCCACCGGGGAGCTGTTTTTT.